What follows are 8 T cell receptor beta chains derived from one specimen sequenced in a study of T cell repertoires in cytomegalovirus infection (dated by TCRdb to 2018 to 2020). Sequencer: Illumina HiSeq 1500. TCRdb reworked the public reads: Q25 trimming with fastp, MiXCR clone assembly, productive beta chains retained. Each entry is one CDR3 protein sequence, shown with its most common DNA and genes. The sample table contains under 200,000 distinct CDR3 sequences; only one count was recorded for roughly 9% of them. The ten largest clones add up to about 4.6% of the sample. Input material: PBMCs. All receptors come from a human donor in good health (CMV status not recorded). Some clones in this sample may be carry-over from other donors' samples.

This clonotype occurred a few times. This chain uses TRBV6-2 or TRBV6-3 with TRBJ2-1; 9 nucleotides align to TRBD2. Per the germline V gene, CDR1 is MNHEY and CDR2 is SVGEGT. Trimming took 2 bases from V and 5 from J; bases not matched to a gene: 7. This CDR3 is built from 16 residues. The DNA of the CDR3 is TGTGCCAGCAGTTACGCAGCGGGACTAGCAAACAATGAGCAGTTCTTC. Protein product: CASSYAAGLANNEQFF.

This clonotype showed up many times. The chain combines TRBV4-3 with TRBJ2-1, with 8 bases matching TRBD2. CDR3 size: 15 residues. Germline loops: CDR1 LGHNA, CDR2 YSLEER. J gave up 3 bases and V 9 bases, and 10 bases lay outside the gene matches. CDR3 region: CARLAREGFYNEQFF. CDR3 in DNA: TGCGCCAGGTTAGCCCGGGAGGGATTCTACAATGAGCAGTTCTTC.

A few counts support this clonotype. The chain combines TRBV15 with TRBJ1-4; D is possibly TRBD1 (5 bases). The V gene's germline CDR1 is LNHNV and CDR2 YYDKDF (reference sequence). This CDR3 is 15 amino acids long. V was trimmed by 8 bases and J by 0 bases, leaving 13 bases between them. The CDR3 DNA is TGTGCCACCCATCGGGGGGATGCAACTAATGAAAAACTGTTTTTT. It translates to CATHRGDATNEKLFF.

This sequence joins TRBV6-2 or TRBV6-3 and TRBJ1-1; a weak D match, TRBD1 (5 bases). This CDR3 is built from 11 residues. V dropped 6 bases and J dropped 6 bases, with 8 bases sitting between them. Per the germline V gene, CDR1 is MNHEY and CDR2 is SVGEGT. CDR3 region: CASRGGAEAFF. As DNA, the CDR3 is TGTGCCAGCAGGGGAGGGGCTGAAGCTTTCTTT.

This clonotype has a handful of counts. CDR3 coding DNA: TGTGCCAGCAGTTCTTCAGGGGATACCTACAATGAGCAGTTCTTC. Translation: CASSSSGDTYNEQFF. The chain is built from TRBV7-2 and TRBJ2-1; D possibly corresponds to TRBD1 (6 bases). V was clipped by 6 bases and J by 2 bases, with 14 bases between them. Germline V gene sequence: CDR1 SGHTA, CDR2 FQGNSA. The length of the CDR3 is 15 residues.

A few counts support this clonotype. V and J are TRBV12-3 or TRBV12-4 and TRBJ1-3, with no clear D. The CDR3 length is 13 residues. Trimming took 6 bases from V and 0 from J, leaving 6 bases between them. CDR3 loop: CASSKTSGNTIYF. In nucleotides, the CDR3 is TGTGCCAGCAGCAAGACCTCTGGAAACACCATATATTTT.

The sample holds a few counts of this clonotype. The CDR3, as DNA: TGCAGCCTTCTAGCGGGAGAGGGCACAGATACGCAGTATTTT. Protein: CSLLAGEGTDTQYF. The rearrangement links TRBV29-1 to TRBJ2-3; 10 bases map to TRBD2. There are 14 residues in the CDR3. The germline V gene has CDR1 SQVTM and CDR2 ANQGSEA. The junction had 6 bases not matched to a gene; V was cut back by 8 bases and J by 1 base.

The genes are TRBV20-1 and TRBJ2-5, with D possibly matching TRBD2 (6 bases). This CDR3 has 13 residues. CDR1 and CDR2 from the germline V gene are DFQATT and SNEGSKA (reference sequence). Trimming took 3 bases from V and 5 from J, leaving 13 bases between them. Written as DNA, the CDR3 is TGCAGTGCTAGCGCACTAGCTCGGGAGACCCAGTACTTC. Residues: CSASALARETQYF.